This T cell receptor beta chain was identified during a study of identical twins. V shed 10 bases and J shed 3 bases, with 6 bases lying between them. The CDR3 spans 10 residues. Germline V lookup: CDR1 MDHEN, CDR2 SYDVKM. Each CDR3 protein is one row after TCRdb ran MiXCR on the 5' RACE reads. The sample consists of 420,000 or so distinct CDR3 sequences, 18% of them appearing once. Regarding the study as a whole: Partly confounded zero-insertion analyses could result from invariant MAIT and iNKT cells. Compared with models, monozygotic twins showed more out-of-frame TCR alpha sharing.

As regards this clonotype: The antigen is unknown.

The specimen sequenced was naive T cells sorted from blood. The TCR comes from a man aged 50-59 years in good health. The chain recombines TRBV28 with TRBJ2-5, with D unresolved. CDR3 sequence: CATREETQYF. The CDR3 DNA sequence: TGTGCCACCCGAGAAGAGACCCAGTACTTC.